One sample yielded the 24 T cell receptor beta chains listed below, sequenced in a study of blood T cell repertoires in COVID-19. Here immunoSEQ multiplex PCR was the method, and the copy in TCRdb shows in-frame clones only, minus some. The sample contains around 330,000 clones, approximately 90% of which appear only once. Sequencing input: PBMCs or T cells enriched from blood (not recorded which). The receptor source for this set is a woman younger than 30 who had recovered from COVID-19.

V gene TRBV18 combines with J gene TRBJ1-1, with 8 bases lining up with TRBD1. Per the germline V gene, CDR1 is KGHSH and CDR2 is LQKENI. V shed 1 base, J shed 5 bases, and the junction held 6 bases outside the gene matches. The CDR3 has 15 amino acids. The DNA of the CDR3 is TGTGCCAGCTCACCACAACAGGGGGGGAAAACTGAAGCTTTCTTT. Amino acid sequence: CASSPQQGGKTEAFF.

In this sample, this clone turned up a few times. The chain carries TRBV4-2 and TRBJ1-2; no clear D gene. The V end lost 4 bases, the J end lost 1 base, and 16 bases lay between the germline ends. CDR3 length: 16 residues. The V gene's germline CDR1 is LGHNA and CDR2 YNFKEQ. Written as DNA, the CDR3 is TGTGCCAGCAGCCCAGGCGAGATTGACTATAACTATGGCTACACCTTC. Protein: CASSPGEIDYNYGYTF.

This clone was counted once. The J gene is TRBJ2-1, the V gene TRBV11-1, with 9 bases identical to TRBD1. Germline V gene lookup returns CDR1 SGHAT and CDR2 FQDESV (reference sequence). CDR3 size: 16 residues. The ends lost 4 bases at V and 10 bases at J; junction bases unmatched: 14. The CDR3 region has the DNA TGTGCCAGCAGCTCCGACAGGGGGGGTTTGGCAAGAGAGCAGTTCTTC. This encodes CASSSDRGGLAREQFF.

This clone was detected a few times. This chain joins TRBV18 and TRBJ2-7, with TRBD1 matching over 9 bases. This CDR3 region has 14 residues. Germline CDR1 KGHSH, CDR2 LQKENI. V was pared by 8 bases and J by 4 bases, with 9 bases of the junction left unmatched. CDR3 amino acids: CASARDRESYEQYF. The CDR3 nucleotides are TGTGCCAGCGCCCGGGACAGGGAGAGTTACGAGCAGTACTTC.

V gene TRBV19 combines with J gene TRBJ2-3; 11 bases agree with TRBD2. CDR1 and CDR2 (germline): LNHDA, SQIVND (reference sequence). V lost 6 bases to trimming and J lost 0 bases; unmatched junction nucleotides: 20. CDR3 size: 21 residues. Here the CDR3 DNA reads TGTGCCAGTAGCCTTAACCCCCGACTAGCGGGAACAGCAGCTAGCACAGATACGCAGTATTTT. Its protein is CASSLNPRLAGTAASTDTQYF.

This clone has more than one count but fewer than ten. The chain carries TRBV6-6 and TRBJ2-7, with a weak D call TRBD1 (5 bases). Deletions cut 0 bases from V and 5 bases from J, with 17 bases between. Germline V gene sequence: CDR1 MNHNY, CDR2 SVGAGI (reference sequence). The CDR3 is 16 residues long. This chain's CDR3 is CASSYSSQGDIDEQYF. The CDR3 region has the DNA TGTGCCAGCAGTTACTCGAGTCAAGGGGATATTGACGAGCAGTACTTC.

J is TRBJ2-7 and V is TRBV18; TRBD1 is a possible D gene (5 bases). The CDR3 is 12 amino acids. The V gene lost 4 bases and the J gene lost 4 bases, with 8 bases spanning the gap. The germline V gene encodes CDR1 KGHSH and CDR2 LQKENI. CDR3 amino acids: CASSQQDYEQYF. CDR3 nucleotides: TGTGCCAGCTCACAACAGGATTACGAGCAGTACTTC.

V is TRBV21-1 and J is TRBJ2-3; TRBD2, the table's D call, was not compared with the DNA. TRBV21-1 is a pseudogene segment. The CDR3 is 17 residues long. The CDR3 is CAFWELAGGRSTDTQYF. For the CDR3, the DNA is TGTGCCTTTTGGGAACTAGCGGGGGGGAGGAGCACAGATACGCAGTATTTT.

The chain links TRBV27 to TRBJ2-1; TRBD2 might be the D (5 bases). Trimming pared 5 bases from V and 4 bases from J, leaving 9 bases between. The CDR3 is 13 amino acids. Germline loops: CDR1 MNHEY, CDR2 SMNVEV (reference sequence). CDR3 sequence (DNA): TGTGCCAGCAGTATGGACTGGTACAATGAGCAGTTCTTC. Protein: CASSMDWYNEQFF.

J is TRBJ1-4 and V is TRBV6-2 or TRBV6-3; TRBD1 aligns across 9 bases. This CDR3 has 13 residues. From germline, CDR1 is MNHEY and CDR2 SVGEGT. After removal of 6 bases from V and 5 bases from J, the junction contained 1 base not matched to a gene. This chain's CDR3 is CASSGQGNEKLFF. The CDR3 region has the DNA TGTGCCAGCAGCGGACAGGGGAATGAAAAACTGTTTTTT.

The CDR3 bases are TGTGCCAGCAGCTCTCCCTCGACAGGGCCAGATACGCAGTATTTT. The encoded protein is CASSSPSTGPDTQYF. V usage is TRBV7-3 and J usage is TRBJ2-3, with 7 bases fitting TRBD1. Germline V gene sequence: CDR1 SGHTA, CDR2 FQGTGA. The length of the CDR3 is 15 residues. Losses at the gene ends were 4 bases for V and 4 bases for J; bases not matched to a gene: 8.

The V and J genes are TRBV7-2 and TRBJ2-5; 7 bases map to TRBD2. Germline-derived CDR1 and CDR2 are SGHTA and FQGNSA. This CDR3 is 15 amino acids long. Germline trimming cut 1 base from V and 5 bases from J; bases unmatched to any gene: 7. CDR3 in amino acids: CASSLGRGVVETQYF. In nucleotides, the CDR3 is TGTGCCAGCAGCTTAGGACGGGGGGTGGTCGAGACCCAGTACTTC.

This clone has only one observation. The chain joins TRBV19 to TRBJ1-5; D is ambiguous. V lost 10 bases to trimming and J lost 0 bases, with 16 bases between them. This CDR3 region has 15 residues. Germline CDR1 LNHDA, CDR2 SQIVND (reference sequence). The CDR3 DNA follows: TGTGCCACTCTAGAGGATCTAAATAGCAATCAGCCCCAGCATTTT. This encodes CATLEDLNSNQPQHF.

This rearrangement joins TRBV24-1 to TRBJ2-3; D is perhaps TRBD1 (5 bases). CDR1 and CDR2 from the germline V gene are KGHDR and SFDVKD. Trimming cost V 4 bases and J 1 base, with 17 bases left between them. CDR3 length: 17 residues. The chain's CDR3 is CATSDPGDPGRTDTQYF. In nucleotides, the CDR3 is TGTGCCACCAGTGACCCCGGCGACCCAGGGCGCACAGATACGCAGTATTTT.

The chain carries TRBV6-5 and TRBJ1-5; the match to TRBD1 covers 7 bases. The CDR3 extends over 14 amino acids. The germline CDR1 and CDR2 sequences are MNHEY and SVGAGI. Unmatched junction bases numbered 6, after V lost 4 bases and J lost 6 bases. CDR3: CASSLTGPGQPQHF. As DNA, the CDR3 is TGTGCCAGCAGTTTGACAGGGCCGGGTCAGCCCCAGCATTTT.

The chain uses TRBV5-4 and TRBJ2-3; TRBD1 agrees at 9 bases. Trimming took 4 bases from V and 5 from J; bases not matched to a gene: 5. This CDR3 has 14 residues. Per germline, CDR1 SGHNT and CDR2 YYREEE (reference sequence). The CDR3 sequence is CASSITGGEDTQYF. The CDR3 region has the DNA TGTGCCAGCAGCATCACAGGGGGCGAAGATACGCAGTATTTT.

The genes are TRBV6-2 or TRBV6-3 and TRBJ2-2; D is undetermined. Trimming cost V 6 bases and J 4 bases, with 6 bases left between them. Germline CDR1 MNHEY, CDR2 SVGEGT. The CDR3 has 12 residues. CDR3 in amino acids: CASSPFTGELFF. Here the CDR3 DNA reads TGTGCCAGCAGCCCCTTCACCGGGGAGCTGTTTTTT.

This chain joins TRBV19 and TRBJ1-1, with D unclear. The V gene lost 5 bases and the J gene lost 10 bases, with 20 bases spanning the gap. The CDR3 contains 14 residues. Germline CDR1 LNHDA, CDR2 SQIVND (reference sequence). CDR3 protein: CASSGLGPFGVAFF. The CDR3 DNA reads as TGTGCCAGTAGTGGTTTAGGGCCCTTCGGGGTAGCTTTCTTT. The entire variable domain, with the rest obtained from reference TRBV19 and TRBJ1-1, is as follows: DGGITQSPKYLFRKEGQNVTLSCEQNLNHDAMYWYRQDPGQGLRLIYYSQIVNDFQKGDIAEGYSVSREKKESFPLTVTSAQKNPTAFYLCASSGLGPFGVAFFGQGTRLTVV.

This chain connects TRBV6-1 to TRBJ2-1; 8 bases agree with TRBD1. Germline V gene lookup returns CDR1 MNHNS and CDR2 SASEGT. The CDR3 is 16 residues long. J lost 4 bases, V lost 2 bases, and 7 bases had no gene match. DNA for the CDR3: TGTGCCAGCAGTGAAATGGGGACAGGAAGTTACAATGAGCAGTTCTTC. This translates into CASSEMGTGSYNEQFF.

This clone was seen only a few times. The same CDR3 arises from other DNA sequences in this sample as well. The genes are TRBV18 and TRBJ2-7, with TRBD2 identical over 8 bases. V was clipped by 6 bases and J by 4 bases; unmatched bases: 8. Per germline, CDR1 KGHSH and CDR2 LQKENI. The CDR3 runs 14 residues. CDR3 coding DNA: TGTGCCAGCTCGCCGGGACTAGTTAATTACGAGCAGTACTTC. Its protein is CASSPGLVNYEQYF.

The rearrangement links TRBV9 to TRBJ2-1; 10 nucleotides line up with TRBD2. The V and J ends lost 4 bases and 4 bases, in that order; junction bases with no gene match: 2. The germline V gene encodes CDR1 SGDLS and CDR2 YYNGEE. The length of the CDR3 is 14 residues. The DNA of the CDR3 is TGTGCCAGCAGCATTAGCGGGGGGTACAATGAGCAGTTCTTC. This encodes CASSISGGYNEQFF.

The chain recombines TRBV5-1 with TRBJ1-2; 9 positions match TRBD1. The J segment lost 4 bases and the V segment lost 4 bases, leaving 8 bases of the junction unmatched. CDR1 and CDR2 (germline): SGHRS, YFSETQ. This CDR3 has 15 amino acids. Here the CDR3 DNA reads TGCGCCAGCAGCCCTACAGGGGGCACCTTCTATGGCTACACCTTC. Protein: CASSPTGGTFYGYTF.

The sample holds one count of this clone. This chain connects TRBV9 to TRBJ1-6; D is ambiguous. V dropped 4 bases and J dropped 8 bases, with 13 bases sitting between them. The CDR3 spans 14 residues. Germline assignment: CDR1 SGDLS and CDR2 YYNGEE. The CDR3 DNA follows: TGTGCCAGCAGCACAGACGTGGTTGATTCACCCCTCCACTTT. Its translation: CASSTDVVDSPLHF.

DNA for the CDR3: TGTGCCAGCAGTGCCGAGGGTACCGGGGAGCTGTTTTTT. Protein product: CASSAEGTGELFF. The chain employs TRBV6-4 and TRBJ2-2; TRBD2 might be the D (5 bases). Looked up from germline, CDR1 is MRHNA and CDR2 is SNTAGT. The CDR3 has 13 amino acids. The V end was cut by 4 bases, the J end by 5 bases, with 8 bases between.